This TCR beta chain was sequenced during a study of Graves' ophthalmopathy and Graves' hyperthyroidism. Study context: Peripheral blood was gathered at the point of initial diagnosis, before any treatment started. Broader study findings: Most thyroid clonotypes with frequency above 0.001 were detected in blood too.

The CDR3 runs 14 residues. V lost 5 bases, J lost 3 bases, and 13 bases lay in between. A word on this clonotype: The antigen is undetermined.

Transcripts of RNA were the source for amplifying TCR beta CDR3 regions. After a first-round RT-PCR with HTBI primers, a second-round multiplex PCR was run. TCRdb re-analysed the multiplex PCR reads in MiXCR, keeping a single row per CDR3 protein. Here the sample spans approximately 500,000 distinct CDR3 sequences, approximately 15% being singletons. It was from more than 9 ml of fresh peripheral blood that the PBMCs came. The sequence derives from a woman aged 25 to 39 with Graves' ophthalmopathy. Sequencing was done on a sample of blood. This chain connects TRBV12-3 or TRBV12-4 to TRBJ1-2; TRBD1 might be the D (6 bases). The CDR3 bases are TGTGCCAGCAGTACAGGGTTTATGGACTATGGCTACACCTTC. Protein product: CASSTGFMDYGYTF.